Below, 20 T cell receptor beta chains from the same sample are listed, as sequenced in a study of T cells in Graves' hyperthyroidism and ophthalmopathy. It was RNA transcripts that yielded the amplified TCR beta CDR3 regions. Initially, a first-round RT-PCR of the TCR CDR3 employed the HTBI primer set. TCRdb re-analysed the multiplex PCR reads in MiXCR, keeping a single row per CDR3 protein. The sample records about 520,000 distinct CDR3 sequences, roughly a quarter being singletons. Sequenced material: blood. The source of these receptors is a woman under 40 with Graves' ophthalmopathy.

This clonotype was detected many times. The J gene is TRBJ2-7, the V gene TRBV20-1, with a possible D match to TRBD1 (6 bases). The length of the CDR3 is 14 residues. Germline CDR1 reads DFQATT; CDR2 reads SNEGSKA (reference sequence). V lost 6 bases, J lost 0 bases, and 15 bases lay in between. This chain's CDR3 is CSAKGTLSSYEQYF. In DNA, the CDR3 is TGCAGTGCGAAAGGGACACTGAGCTCCTACGAGCAGTACTTC.

This clonotype was seen more than once but under ten times. The V call is TRBV6-1, the J call TRBJ1-2; D unclear. The CDR3 runs 12 residues. Germline V gives CDR1 MNHNS, CDR2 SASEGT. Trimming took off 10 bases at V and 3 bases at J, with 12 bases between the two ends. CDR3 in amino acids: CATAMKDYGYTF. CDR3 nucleotide sequence: TGTGCCACTGCGATGAAAGACTATGGCTACACCTTC.

The table lists this clonotype with many counts. The rearrangement links TRBV11-1 to TRBJ1-1; 7 nucleotides match TRBD1. The CDR3 loop spans 13 amino acids. CDR1 and CDR2 (germline): SGHAT, FQDESV (reference sequence). Trimming cost V 8 bases and J 1 base; bases outside gene matches: 4. CDR3 nucleotide sequence: TGTGCCAGCCTGGGACAGCAGAACACTGAAGCTTTCTTT. It yields the protein CASLGQQNTEAFF.

There are many counts of this clonotype. The chain recombines TRBV9 with TRBJ1-2, with D uncertain. Per the germline V gene, CDR1 is SGDLS and CDR2 is YYNGEE. The CDR3 totals 12 residues. V was cut by 0 bases and J by 5 bases, with 5 bases left in between. The CDR3 loop reads CASSVDQYGYTF. CDR3 DNA: TGTGCCAGCAGCGTAGACCAATATGGCTACACCTTC. Complete variable domain (other parts from reference TRBV9 and TRBJ1-2): DSGVTQTPKHLITATGQRVTLRCSPRSGDLSVYWYQQSLDQGLQFLIQYYNGEERAKGNILERFSAQQFPDLHSELNLSSLELGDSALYFCASSVDQYGYTFGSGTRLTVV.

Ten or more counts support this clonotype. V gene TRBV27 combines with J gene TRBJ1-5, with a weak D call TRBD1 (6 bases). The CDR3 loop spans 14 amino acids. Germline CDR1 reads MNHEY; CDR2 reads SMNVEV (reference sequence). V was shortened by 8 bases and J by 0 bases, with 11 bases between the two germline ends. The DNA of the CDR3 is TGTGCCAGCGGGACACCCCATAGCAATCAGCCCCAGCATTTT. Encoded protein: CASGTPHSNQPQHF.

The chain links TRBV7-2 to TRBJ1-5; weak D call: TRBD1 (6 bases). The V gene lost 5 bases and the J gene lost 5 bases, with 13 bases spanning the gap. Germline CDR1 and CDR2: SGHTA and FQGNSA. The CDR3 covers 14 residues. The CDR3 reads CASSQQGSDQPQHF. CDR3 nucleotides: TGTGCCAGCAGCCAACAGGGTTCGGATCAGCCCCAGCATTTT. The whole variable domain, remainder taken from reference TRBV7-2 and TRBJ1-5, is GAGVSQSPSNKVTEKGKDVELRCDPISGHTALYWYRQSLGQGLEFLIYFQGNSAPDKSGLPSDRFSAERTGGSVSTLTIQRTQQEDSAVYLCASSQQGSDQPQHFGDGTRLSIL.

This clonotype was seen at least ten times. The CDR3 DNA sequence: TGCGCCAGCAGCCCGGACAGGGGAAGCTACACCTTC. Translating gives CASSPDRGSYTF. The chain employs TRBV5-1 and TRBJ1-2; 9 nucleotides match TRBD1. The CDR3 extends over 12 amino acids. After removal of 4 bases from V and 9 bases from J, the junction contained 4 bases not matched to a gene. Germline CDR1 and CDR2: SGHRS and YFSETQ.

This clonotype was seen at least ten times. J is TRBJ1-5 and V is TRBV20-1; D not resolved. The CDR3 has 13 residues. The V and J ends lost 3 bases and 5 bases respectively, with 11 bases between them. Germline V CDR1 and CDR2: DFQATT, SNEGSKA (reference sequence). CDR3 nucleotides: TGCAGTGCTAGGGCTCGCCCTCATCAGCCCCAGCATTTT. Amino acids: CSARARPHQPQHF.

This clonotype was picked up many times. The chain has TRBV30 and TRBJ2-6, with D maybe TRBD1 (6 bases). V lost 5 bases, J lost 0 bases, and 11 bases lay in between. Looked up from germline, CDR1 is GTSNPN and CDR2 is SVGIG (reference sequence). The CDR3 extends over 15 amino acids. CDR3 in amino acids: CAWDRIYSGANVLTF. CDR3 DNA: TGTGCCTGGGACAGGATCTACTCTGGGGCCAACGTCCTGACTTTC.

This clonotype was detected many times. This chain joins TRBV5-6 and TRBJ1-2; no firm D call. CDR3 length: 13 amino acids. V shed 10 bases and J shed 4 bases, with 17 bases lying between them. The germline gives CDR1 SGHDT, CDR2 YYEEEE. The DNA for the CDR3 is TGTGCCGGGAGTCCTGGAGGGTCCTATGGCTACACCTTC. Amino acids: CAGSPGGSYGYTF.

The sample holds many counts of this clonotype. In DNA form, the CDR3 reads TGTGCCAGCACTTTGGACGGGACACTGAACACCGGGGAGCTGTTTTTT. Protein sequence: CASTLDGTLNTGELFF. V and J are TRBV12-3 or TRBV12-4 and TRBJ2-2, with a tentative D call TRBD1 (6 bases). With 7 bases removed from V and 1 base from J, the gap between germline ends came to 16 bases. This CDR3 has 16 amino acids.

The chain is built from TRBV3-1 and TRBJ2-6, with D hard to call. Germline CDR1 LGHDT, CDR2 YNNKEL (reference sequence). The V end was cut by 2 bases, the J end by 0 bases, with 11 bases between. CDR3 length equals 17 residues. The CDR3 loop is CASSQLWETSGANVLTF. In DNA form, the CDR3 reads TGTGCCAGCAGCCAATTGTGGGAAACCTCTGGGGCCAACGTCCTGACTTTC.

J is TRBJ2-2 and V is TRBV6-1, with D tentatively TRBD2 (6 bases). The length of the CDR3 is 15 residues. CDR1 and CDR2 (germline): MNHNS, SASEGT. Trimming took off 6 bases at V and 5 bases at J, with 16 bases between the two ends. The chain's CDR3 is CASSNVAGWTGELFF. For the CDR3, the DNA is TGTGCCAGCAGCAACGTGGCGGGATGGACCGGGGAGCTGTTTTTT.

This chain joins TRBV28 and TRBJ2-5; no clear D. The CDR3 extends over 14 amino acids. V was clipped by 10 bases and J by 3 bases, with 18 bases between them. Germline values: CDR1 MDHEN, CDR2 SYDVKM. In DNA, the CDR3 is TGTGCCACCGATGGACGCCGCACAGAAGAGACCCAGTACTTC. Protein product: CATDGRRTEETQYF.

This clonotype has only one observation. The chain recombines TRBV10-1 with TRBJ2-7; 7 bases align to TRBD2. J was trimmed by 7 bases and V by 4 bases; bases with no gene match: 16. The CDR3 runs to 16 residues. Germline values: CDR1 WNHNN, CDR2 SYGVQD (reference sequence). The CDR3 DNA reads TGCGCCAGCAGTGCGGGAGCGGGGATGGGAACGAATGAGCAGTACTTC. This translates into CASSAGAGMGTNEQYF.

This clonotype was observed many times. The V and J genes are TRBV7-2 and TRBJ1-1; D unresolved. The CDR3 extends over 14 amino acids. From germline, CDR1 is SGHTA and CDR2 FQGNSA. Trimming took off 6 bases at V and 1 base at J, with 12 bases between the two ends. The DNA of the CDR3 is TGTGCCAGCAGTCACAACGGTCGGAACACTGAAGCTTTCTTT. Protein: CASSHNGRNTEAFF.

This clonotype was recorded many times. The chain links TRBV12-3 or TRBV12-4 to TRBJ2-7; 9 nucleotides line up with TRBD1. V gave up 6 bases and J gave up 6 bases; unmatched junction bases: 6. The CDR3 extends over 13 amino acids. The CDR3 region is CASRTGGGSEQYF. Written as DNA, the CDR3 is TGTGCCAGCAGGACAGGGGGAGGATCCGAGCAGTACTTC.

This clonotype was detected a few times. V usage is TRBV6-1 and J usage is TRBJ2-1; no firm D call. Trimming removed 0 bases at V and 0 bases at J, with 12 bases between. The CDR3 sequence is 17 residues long. CDR1 is MNHNS and CDR2 is SASEGT in the germline V gene. The CDR3 nucleotides are TGTGCCAGCAGTGAAGCGCAGAAGGGAAGCTCCTACAATGAGCAGTTCTTC. The encoded protein is CASSEAQKGSSYNEQFF.

As regards this clonotype: Sequence at one end of the junction differs from germline and may be a read error. The chain uses TRBV11-1 and TRBJ2-7; D possibly corresponds to TRBD2 (5 bases). The CDR3 totals 16 residues. Germline V lookup: CDR1 SGHAT, CDR2 FQDESV (reference sequence). The CDR3 is CASSLVYQRRSDEQYF. CDR3 sequence (DNA): TGTGCCAGCAGCTTAGTTTACCAGCGGCGCTCCGACGAGCAGTACTTC.

The chain uses TRBV12-3 or TRBV12-4 and TRBJ1-1; D is unresolved. This CDR3 has 14 amino acids. The V gene lost 6 bases and the J gene lost 1 base, with 12 bases spanning the gap. The CDR3, as DNA: TGTGCCAGCAGCTCAACAGATCGGAACACTGAAGCTTTCTTT. Translating gives CASSSTDRNTEAFF.